These T cell receptor beta chains were read from a single sample in a study of blood T cell repertoires in COVID-19. The repertoire was sequenced with immunoSEQ multiplex PCR; TCRdb's copy has only in-frame clones and lacks some. This sample has 370,000 or so clones, with more than 75% found just once. Sequences were obtained from peripheral blood. The origin of the receptors is a human donor with acute or convalescent COVID-19. The donor label of this sample is uncertain. CDR3s include the opening cysteine and the closing phenylalanine or tryptophan. The D gene is left open where the match is weak. For some rows the clone size is stated as once, few or many, or as a class when expanded; others skip it.

d_gene,v_gene,abundance,j_gene,CDR3nt,CDR3aa
-,TRBV5-1,-,TRBJ2-7,TGCGCCAGCAGGAGCGCCGGTACCGGTGTCTACGAGCAGTACTTC,CASRSAGTGVYEQYF
-,TRBV4-1,-,TRBJ2-7,TGCGCCAGCAGCCAAGATCTAGGTTCCTACGAGCAGTACTTC,CASSQDLGSYEQYF
TRBD1,TRBV5-1,-,TRBJ1-1,TGCGCCAGCAGCTTACAGGGGTCGGGCACTGAAGCTTTCTTT,CASSLQGSGTEAFF
-,TRBV12-5,-,TRBJ2-1,TGTGCTAGTGGTTTGTGGGCACCCACCTACAATGAGCAGTTCTTC,CASGLWAPTYNEQFF
-,TRBV4-2,-,TRBJ2-6,TGTGCCAGCAGCCAAGATTTGACAGCGTTCTCTGGGGCCAACGTCCTGACTTTC,CASSQDLTAFSGANVLTF
-,TRBV18,-,TRBJ2-3,TGTGCCAGCTCACCACCCGAAGACAGGGATACGCAGTATTTT,CASSPPEDRDTQYF
TRBD1,TRBV2,-,TRBJ1-1,TGTGCCAGCAGTAAAGGGACAGCAGGGGGGAACACTGAAGCTTTCTTT,CASSKGTAGGNTEAFF
-,TRBV2,-,TRBJ1-1,TGTGCCAGCAGTATCGACATGAACACTGAAGCTTTCTTT,CASSIDMNTEAFF
TRBD1,TRBV2,-,TRBJ2-1,TGTGCCAGCTTGGACAGGGGATCTCATGAGCAGTTCTTC,CASLDRGSHEQFF
-,TRBV30,-,TRBJ1-4,TGTGCCTGGAAAAGACAGAGATCAACTAATGAAAAACTGTTTTTT,CAWKRQRSTNEKLFF
-,TRBV18,-,TRBJ1-1,TGTGCCAGCTCACGAAATCGGGACACGGAGGCTTTCTTT,CASSRNRDTEAFF
TRBD1,TRBV7-9,-,TRBJ1-5,TGTGCCAGCAGCTTAGAGGGGGCCAGCAATCAGCCCCAGCATTTT,CASSLEGASNQPQHF
TRBD1,TRBV7-2,-,TRBJ1-2,TGTGCCAGCAGCGCACAGACAGGGAAGGACTATGGCTACACCTTC,CASSAQTGKDYGYTF
TRBD1,TRBV28,-,TRBJ2-2,TGTGCCATCCTCCCAGGGGGCGCAGGTACCGGGGAGCTGTTTTTT,CAILPGGAGTGELFF
-,TRBV6-5,-,TRBJ1-1,TGTGCCAGCAAGGACAGGAACACTGAAGCTTTCTTT,CASKDRNTEAFF
-,TRBV12-3/TRBV12-4,-,TRBJ2-7,TGTGCCAGCAGCGTCGGACAGACCGGTGAGCAGTACTTC,CASSVGQTGEQYF
-,TRBV19,-,TRBJ1-4,TGTGCCAGTAGGGATCCAGGGCCCCGAAAACTGTTTTTT,CASRDPGPRKLFF
-,TRBV21-1,-,TRBJ1-2,TGTGCCAGCAGCAAAGCCGCACTTAACTATGGCTACACCTTC,CASSKAALNYGYTF
-,TRBV18,-,TRBJ2-3,TGTGCCAGCTCACCAACCGCGGGACGAATGGGCACAGATACGCAGTATTTT,CASSPTAGRMGTDTQYF
-,TRBV12-5,-,TRBJ1-1,TGTGCTAGTGGTTTGAACGGACAGCTAACAATGAACACTGAAGCTTTCTTT,CASGLNGQLTMNTEAFF
-,TRBV7-9,once,TRBJ1-3,TGTGCCAGCAGCTTAGGGCGGGGCACGGGAAACACCATATATTTT,CASSLGRGTGNTIYF
-,TRBV2,-,TRBJ1-1,TGTGCCAGCAGTGAAGACAGGGTAATCTTTAGGGGCACTGAAGCTTTCTTT,CASSEDRVIFRGTEAFF
-,TRBV11-3,-,TRBJ1-1,TGTGCCAGCAGCCAGGACAGCAGAATTAACACTGAAGCTTTCTTT,CASSQDSRINTEAFF
TRBD1,TRBV7-8,-,TRBJ1-2,TGTGCCAGCAGCTCCCTTCGGGACAGATTTAACTATGGCTACACCTTC,CASSSLRDRFNYGYTF
-,TRBV27,once,TRBJ2-3,TGTGCCAGCAGTTTCATCCGACTAGGGCGGGGAAGCACAGATACGCAGTATTTT,CASSFIRLGRGSTDTQYF
-,TRBV11-2,-,TRBJ1-1,TGTGCCAGCAGCTTAGGTACAGGGCTGAGCACTGAAGCTTTCTTT,CASSLGTGLSTEAFF
TRBD1,TRBV6-1,-,TRBJ2-7,TGTGCCAGCAGGGAAGCCCGGACAGGGGGCGCGAATATCTTACGAGAGCAGTACTTC,CASREARTGGANILREQYF
-,TRBV27,-,TRBJ2-2,TGTGCCAGCACCCCCGTGGGAACAGGTCGAACCGGGGAGCTGTTTTTT,CASTPVGTGRTGELFF
-,TRBV6-5,-,TRBJ1-6,TGTGCCAGCAGTTCGACGGGAAATTCACCCCTCCACTTT,CASSSTGNSPLHF
-,TRBV6-6,-,TRBJ1-2,TGTGCCAGCAGTTACGAAGGGCGGCAGGGTAACGGCTACACCTTC,CASSYEGRQGNGYTF
-,TRBV9,-,TRBJ2-7,TGTGCCAGCAGCGTAGCTCCAGGCCGCATCTACGAGCAGTACTTC,CASSVAPGRIYEQYF
-,TRBV19,-,TRBJ2-2,TGTGCCAGTAGTATCACGGCGAACACCGGGGAGCTGTTTTTT,CASSITANTGELFF
-,TRBV12-3/TRBV12-4,-,TRBJ2-1,TGTGCCAGCAGTTTATGGCGGGCCAATGAGCAGTTCTTC,CASSLWRANEQFF
-,TRBV5-1,-,TRBJ2-5,TGCGCCAGCAGCACAGGGTACCAAGAGACCCAGTACTTC,CASSTGYQETQYF
TRBD2,TRBV14,-,TRBJ2-7,TGTGCCAGCAGCCAAGAAGGTAAGGGGACTAGCGGGGGGGCGAGCTCCTACGAGCAGTACTTC,CASSQEGKGTSGGASSYEQYF
TRBD2,TRBV9,-,TRBJ2-3,TGTGCCAGCAACGAGGGACTAGCGGGCAGCACAGATACGCAGTATTTT,CASNEGLAGSTDTQYF
-,TRBV30,-,TRBJ1-1,TGTGCCTGGAGCCCCAGGGGCGTATGGACTGAAGCTTTCTTT,CAWSPRGVWTEAFF
TRBD2,TRBV30,-,TRBJ2-7,TGTGCCTGGAGTACGCCCGCCCGTAGCGGGAGGGACTACGAGCAGTACTTC,CAWSTPARSGRDYEQYF
TRBD1,TRBV27,-,TRBJ1-5,TGTGCCAGCAGGAGGACAGGGTCGTATCAGCCCCAGCATTTT,CASRRTGSYQPQHF
-,TRBV6-6,-,TRBJ1-1,TGTGCCAGCAGTAGGGGAATGGTGAACACTGAAGCTTTCTTT,CASSRGMVNTEAFF
TRBD1,TRBV28,few,TRBJ1-5,TGTGCCAGCAGGGGGACCGGGACAGGGAATCAGCCCCAGCATTTT,CASRGTGTGNQPQHF
TRBD2,TRBV7-9,-,TRBJ2-7,TGTGCCAGCAGCACATGGACTAGCGGGATTGGTGAGGGATACGAGCAGTACTTC,CASSTWTSGIGEGYEQYF
TRBD2,TRBV5-4,-,TRBJ2-1,TGTGCCAGCAGCTCGAAAACTAGCGGGACTTACAATGAGCAGTTCTTC,CASSSKTSGTYNEQFF
-,TRBV7-8,-,TRBJ1-1,TGTGCCAGCAGCTCCGAAGGACTGAGCCAGAACACTGAAGCTTTCTTT,CASSSEGLSQNTEAFF
-,TRBV7-9,-,TRBJ1-5,TGTGCCAGCAGCTTAGCGGGAGGTCCTAATCAGCCCCAGCATTTT,CASSLAGGPNQPQHF
TRBD2,TRBV4-2,-,TRBJ2-2,TGTGCCAGCAGCCAAGGAGTGGGGGGGGTATCCGGGGAGCTGTTTTTT,CASSQGVGGVSGELFF
TRBD1,TRBV18,many,TRBJ1-4,TGTGCCAGCTCACCAGGACAGGGGAGTGAAAAACTGTTTTTT,CASSPGQGSEKLFF
TRBD1,TRBV6-5,few,TRBJ2-2,TGTGCCAGCAGACAGGGGACCGGGGAGCTGTTTTTT,CASRQGTGELFF
TRBD2,TRBV7-8,-,TRBJ2-3,TGTGCCAGCAGCTTAGCGCGCGGGGGGACAGATACGCAGTATTTT,CASSLARGGTDTQYF
TRBD1,TRBV7-2,-,TRBJ1-2,TGTGCCAGCAGCGGCAGCTTTTACTACAGGGGCCCCTACTTC,CASSGSFYYRGPYF
-,TRBV7-8,-,TRBJ1-3,TGTGCCAGCAGCTTAGGACAGCCCAGCTCTGGAAACACCATATATTTT,CASSLGQPSSGNTIYF
-,TRBV9,-,TRBJ1-1,TGTGCCAGCAGCGTACATCCAGGGGCGAACACTGAAGCTTTCTTT,CASSVHPGANTEAFF
-,TRBV3-1/TRBV3-2,-,TRBJ2-1,TGTGCCAGCAGCAAAGACGTTGTAGCGACCTACAATGAGCAGTTCTTC,CASSKDVVATYNEQFF
TRBD1,TRBV5-6,-,TRBJ1-6,TGTGCCAGCAACAGGGACAGGACTAATTCACCCCTCCACTTT,CASNRDRTNSPLHF
-,TRBV5-1,-,TRBJ1-1,TGCGCCAGCAGCTTCACGCTAGACACTGAAGCTTTCTTT,CASSFTLDTEAFF
-,TRBV10-3,-,TRBJ2-7,TGTGCCATCAGCTTAGAACAGGGCAAGCAGTACTTC,CAISLEQGKQYF
-,TRBV7-2,-,TRBJ1-5,TGTGCCAGCAGCTTAAAGGGGTGGGGCAATCAGCCCCAGCATTTT,CASSLKGWGNQPQHF
TRBD2,TRBV28,few,TRBJ2-3,TGTGCCAGCACCAAGCGGGGGGGCACAGATACGCAGTATTTT,CASTKRGGTDTQYF
TRBD2,TRBV7-9,-,TRBJ2-3,TGTGCCAGCAGCTTCGGACTAGCGGTGAGCACAGATACGCAGTATTTT,CASSFGLAVSTDTQYF
TRBD2,TRBV6-5,-,TRBJ2-5,TGTGCCAGCAGTTCGCGGGGGGGCAGGGAGACCCAGTACTTC,CASSSRGGRETQYF